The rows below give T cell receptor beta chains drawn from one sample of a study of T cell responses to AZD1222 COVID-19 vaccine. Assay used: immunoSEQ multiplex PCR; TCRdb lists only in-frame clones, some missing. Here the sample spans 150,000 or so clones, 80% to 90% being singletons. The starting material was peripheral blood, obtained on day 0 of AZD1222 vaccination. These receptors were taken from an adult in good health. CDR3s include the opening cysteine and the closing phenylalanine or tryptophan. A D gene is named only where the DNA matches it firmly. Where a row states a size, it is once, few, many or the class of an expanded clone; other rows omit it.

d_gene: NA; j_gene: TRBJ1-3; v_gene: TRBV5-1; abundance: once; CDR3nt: TGCGCCAGCAGCTTGTCCCCGGGAGGAAACACCATATATTTT; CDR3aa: CASSLSPGGNTIYF
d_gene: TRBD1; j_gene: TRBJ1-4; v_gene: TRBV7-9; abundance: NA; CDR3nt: TGTGCCAGCAGCCCGGGACAGGGTAATGAAAAACTGTTTTTT; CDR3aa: CASSPGQGNEKLFF
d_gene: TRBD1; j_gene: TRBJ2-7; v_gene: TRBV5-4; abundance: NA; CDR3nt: TGTGCCAGCAGCGACAGGGGGGTATCCTACGAGCAGTACTTC; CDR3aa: CASSDRGVSYEQYF
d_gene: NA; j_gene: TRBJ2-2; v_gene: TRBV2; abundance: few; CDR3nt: TGTGCCACCGCCGACACTTCAAACACCGGGGAGCTGTTTTTT; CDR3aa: CATADTSNTGELFF
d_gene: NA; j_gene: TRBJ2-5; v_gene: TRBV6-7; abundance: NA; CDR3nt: TGTGCCAGCACCCTACGGGTTCCCTCGTCGTGGGGGGAAGAGACCCAGTACTTC; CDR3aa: CASTLRVPSSWGEETQYF
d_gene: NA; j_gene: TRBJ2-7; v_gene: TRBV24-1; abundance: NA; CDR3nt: TGTGCCACCAGTGATTCGTCCCAGGGCGGCGTCTACGAGCAGTACTTC; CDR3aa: CATSDSSQGGVYEQYF
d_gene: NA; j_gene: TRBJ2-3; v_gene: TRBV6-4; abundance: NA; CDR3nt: TGTGCCAGCAGTGACGGTGGACTAACCACTAGCACAGATACGCAGTATTTT; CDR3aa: CASSDGGLTTSTDTQYF
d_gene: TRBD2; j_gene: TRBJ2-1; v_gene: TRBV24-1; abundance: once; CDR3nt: TGTGCCACCAGTGGATTAGCGGGAACGGAGCAGTTCTTC; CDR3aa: CATSGLAGTEQFF
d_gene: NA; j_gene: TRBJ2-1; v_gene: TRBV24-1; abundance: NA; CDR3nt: TGTGCCACCAGTGATTTGCAGGGGAACGATGAGCAGTTCTTC; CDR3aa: CATSDLQGNDEQFF
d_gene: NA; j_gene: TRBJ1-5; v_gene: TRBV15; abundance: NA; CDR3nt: TGTGCCACCAGCAGACCCTTTGGGGCCCAGCATTTT; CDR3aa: CATSRPFGAQHF
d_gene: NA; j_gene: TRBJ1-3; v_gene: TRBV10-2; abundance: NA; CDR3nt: TGCGCCAGCGCAGGGCAGGGCTCTGGAAACACCATATATTTT; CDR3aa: CASAGQGSGNTIYF
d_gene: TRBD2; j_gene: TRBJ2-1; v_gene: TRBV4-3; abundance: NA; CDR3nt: TGCGCCAGCAGCCAAACCACTGGGACTAGCGGACCTTCGGATGAGCAGTTCTTC; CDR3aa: CASSQTTGTSGPSDEQFF
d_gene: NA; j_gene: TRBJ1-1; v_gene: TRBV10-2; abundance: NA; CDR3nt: TGCGCCAGCAGTGAAAGAGAGAACACTGAAGCTTTCTTT; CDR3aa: CASSERENTEAFF
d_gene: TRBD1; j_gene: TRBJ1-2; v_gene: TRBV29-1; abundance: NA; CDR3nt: TGCAGCGTTGAAAGCGGGACAGGGGGCCATGGCTACACCTTC; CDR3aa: CSVESGTGGHGYTF
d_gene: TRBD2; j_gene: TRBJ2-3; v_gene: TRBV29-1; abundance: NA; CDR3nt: TGCAGCGCGTATAGCGGGAGGGCCCCAGATACGCAGTATTTT; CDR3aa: CSAYSGRAPDTQYF
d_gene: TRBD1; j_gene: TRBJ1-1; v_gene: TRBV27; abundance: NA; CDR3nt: TGTGCCAGCAGTTTAGACAGGGGGCGGGGGGAAGCTTTCTTT; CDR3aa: CASSLDRGRGEAFF
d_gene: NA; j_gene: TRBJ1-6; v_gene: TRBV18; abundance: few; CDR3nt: TGTGCCAGCTCACCACTTCCAGGGACCAATTCACCCCTCCACTTT; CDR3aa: CASSPLPGTNSPLHF
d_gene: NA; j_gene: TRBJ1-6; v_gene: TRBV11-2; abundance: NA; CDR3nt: TGTGCCAGCAGCTCGGCCTATAATTCACCCCTCCACTTT; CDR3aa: CASSSAYNSPLHF
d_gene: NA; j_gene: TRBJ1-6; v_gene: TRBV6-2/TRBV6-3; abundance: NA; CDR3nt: TGTGCCAGCAGTTACGGGGGGCCGAGGAATTCACCCCTCCACTTT; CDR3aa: CASSYGGPRNSPLHF
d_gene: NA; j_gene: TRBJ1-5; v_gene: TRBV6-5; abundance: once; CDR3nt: TGTGCCAGCAGTTACCTTCCAGAGCCCAATCAGCCCCAGCATTTT; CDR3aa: CASSYLPEPNQPQHF